This passage covers 22 T cell receptor beta chains from one sample sequenced in a study of blood T cell repertoires in COVID-19. Method: immunoSEQ multiplex PCR; TCRdb's copy keeps in-frame clones and lacks some. The profile shows over 200,000 clones, 88% of them singletons. Specimen: peripheral blood. All receptors come from a woman in her sixties or seventies with acute or convalescent COVID-19.

V usage is TRBV7-8 and J usage is TRBJ2-7; perhaps TRBD2 as D (5 bases). The CDR3 contains 14 residues. The V and J ends lost 0 bases and 5 bases respectively, with 11 bases between them. Germline CDR1 and CDR2: SGHVS and FQNEAQ. The CDR3, as DNA: TGTGCCAGCAGCTTAGCTCGAGGGAGCCACGAGCAGTACTTC. Amino acids: CASSLARGSHEQYF. The full variable domain, its missing parts supplied by reference TRBV7-8 and TRBJ2-7, is GAGVSQSPRYKVAKRGQDVALRCDPISGHVSLFWYQQALGQGPEFLTYFQNEAQLDKSGLPSDRFFAERPEGSVSTLKIQRTQQEDSAVYLCASSLARGSHEQYFGPGTRLTVT.

This chain connects TRBV6-2 or TRBV6-3 to TRBJ2-7; D not resolved. Germline CDR1 MNHEY, CDR2 SVGEGT. Trimming pared 0 bases from V and 1 base from J, leaving 7 bases between. The CDR3 consists of 14 residues. CDR3 loop: CASSYSAQSYEQYF. The CDR3 bases are TGTGCCAGCAGTTACTCAGCCCAATCCTACGAGCAGTACTTC.

This clone occurred a few times. CDR3 DNA sequence: TGTGCCAGCAGCTTAGGAGGATTGACCGGGGAGCTGTTTTTT. This encodes CASSLGGLTGELFF. The J gene is TRBJ2-2, the V gene TRBV7-9; D ambiguous. Trimming pared 1 base from V and 5 bases from J, leaving 8 bases between. Looked up from germline, CDR1 is SEHNR and CDR2 is FQNEAQ (reference sequence). The CDR3 is made up of 14 amino acids.

The chain is built from TRBV20-1 and TRBJ1-6; D call uncertain. The V and J ends lost 3 bases and 7 bases respectively, with 10 bases between them. The length of the CDR3 is 13 residues. In germline, CDR1 is DFQATT, CDR2 SNEGSKA (reference sequence). CDR3 protein: CSASGGINSPLHF. The CDR3 DNA reads TGCAGTGCTAGTGGCGGGATCAATTCACCCCTCCACTTT.

The chain links TRBV9 to TRBJ2-3, with 7 nucleotides matching TRBD1. Germline-derived CDR1 and CDR2 are SGDLS and YYNGEE. J was trimmed by 1 base and V by 4 bases; bases with no gene match: 9. The CDR3 runs to 16 residues. The CDR3 DNA sequence: TGTGCCAGCAGCAAGATGGGAGACAGGGGCACAGATACGCAGTATTTT. This codes for CASSKMGDRGTDTQYF.

The CDR3 nucleotides read TGTGCCAGCAGCTTGAACGGCAGGGTCACTGAAGCTTTCTTT. Residues: CASSLNGRVTEAFF. The chain links TRBV5-8 to TRBJ1-1; maybe TRBD1 (5 bases). The CDR3 is made up of 14 amino acids. Looked up from germline, CDR1 is SGHTS and CDR2 is YDEGEE. V lost 1 base and J lost 4, with 11 bases in between.

This chain links TRBV10-1 with TRBJ2-3; the match to TRBD2 covers 15 bases. From germline, CDR1 is WNHNN and CDR2 SYGVQD (reference sequence). V lost 5 bases and J lost 13; bases outside the gene matches: 7. CDR3 length: 14 residues. CDR3 loop: CASSPGTSGGSEYF. The CDR3, as DNA: TGCGCCAGCAGTCCCGGGACTAGCGGGGGGTCCGAGTATTTT.

V usage is TRBV3-1 (or the pseudogene TRBV3-2) and J usage is TRBJ1-2; TRBD1 matches 7 bases. The germline gives CDR1 LGHDT, CDR2 YNNKEL (reference sequence). J lost 0 bases, V lost 8 bases, and 9 bases had no gene match. This CDR3 is 15 amino acids long. CDR3 coding DNA: TGTGCCAGCCGCCGCTCAGGGGGGACTAACTATGGCTACACCTTC. As protein: CASRRSGGTNYGYTF.

This chain links TRBV28 with TRBJ1-4; 7 positions agree with TRBD1. V lost 5 bases to trimming and J lost 5 bases; unmatched junction nucleotides: 8. The germline V gene has CDR1 MDHEN and CDR2 SYDVKM. This CDR3 spans 15 amino acids. CDR3 in amino acids: CASSATGVLNEKLFF. CDR3 DNA: TGTGCCAGCAGTGCAACAGGGGTACTCAATGAAAAACTGTTTTTT. Full variable domain (rest looked up from reference TRBV28 and TRBJ1-4): DVKVTQSSRYLVKRTGEKVFLECVQDMDHENMFWYRQDPGLGLRLIYFSYDVKMKEKGDIPEGYSVSREKKERFSLILESASTNQTSMYLCASSATGVLNEKLFFGSGTQLSVL.

The chain links TRBV5-1 to TRBJ2-1; the match to TRBD1 covers 10 bases. In germline, CDR1 is SGHRS, CDR2 YFSETQ. Germline trimming cut 4 bases from V and 4 bases from J; bases unmatched to any gene: 5. This CDR3 spans 15 amino acids. This CDR3 reads CASSPEGQGYNEQFF. The CDR3 nucleotides are TGCGCCAGCAGCCCGGAGGGACAGGGGTACAATGAGCAGTTCTTC.

V gene TRBV24-1 combines with J gene TRBJ2-7; 8 positions agree with TRBD2. V dropped 1 base and J dropped 2; count of bases not matched to a gene: 12. Germline CDR1 and CDR2: KGHDR and SFDVKD. CDR3 size: 18 residues. In nucleotides, the CDR3 is TGTGCCACCAGTGATTTTACGGGGTTGCGGGAGGTCACCTACGAGCAGTACTTC. Translating gives CATSDFTGLREVTYEQYF.

CDR3 residues: CASSRTGGSHYGYTF. The DNA of the CDR3 is TGTGCCAGCAGCAGGACAGGGGGCAGTCACTATGGCTACACCTTC. The chain has TRBV11-2 and TRBJ1-2; 11 bases are a match to TRBD1. The CDR3 extends over 15 amino acids. CDR1 and CDR2 (germline): SGHAT, FQNNGV. The V and J ends lost 5 bases and 3 bases, in that order; junction bases with no gene match: 5.

The chain recombines TRBV19 with TRBJ2-2; 16 nucleotides line up with TRBD2. The CDR3 has 19 amino acids. The germline V gene has CDR1 LNHDA and CDR2 SQIVND (reference sequence). V gave up 3 bases and J gave up 1 base; unmatched junction bases: 5. CDR3 coding DNA: TGTGCCAGTAGTATTACGGGACTAGCGGGAGGGCGGAACACCGGGGAGCTGTTTTTT. This gives the protein CASSITGLAGGRNTGELFF.

V is TRBV4-3 and J is TRBJ2-2, with 9 bases aligning to TRBD1. Germline V gene lookup returns CDR1 LGHNA and CDR2 YSLEER. V was clipped by 8 bases and J by 6 bases; unmatched bases: 13. CDR3 size: 16 residues. For the CDR3, the DNA is TGCGCCAGCCGAAGGGGACAGGGAGGTTCCTCCGGGGAGCTGTTTTTT. Translation: CASRRGQGGSSGELFF.

This chain uses TRBV18 with TRBJ1-2, with TRBD1 matching over 7 bases. The trim removed 6 bases at V and 8 bases at J, leaving 15 bases unmatched. The length of the CDR3 is 15 residues. CDR1 and CDR2 (germline): KGHSH, LQKENI. CDR3 DNA: TGTGCCAGCTCGGACGGGACAGAACGGGTGGGAGGCTACACCTTC. This sequence encodes CASSDGTERVGGYTF.

The CDR3 reads CASRGALLRGEQFF. CDR3 bases: TGTGCCAGCCGGGGGGCACTCTTAAGGGGTGAGCAGTTCTTC. This chain joins TRBV7-3 and TRBJ2-1; maybe TRBD2 (7 bases). The CDR3 is 14 residues long. Trimming took 8 bases from V and 9 from J, leaving 20 bases between them. Germline assignment: CDR1 SGHTA and CDR2 FQGTGA.

The V call is TRBV19, the J call TRBJ2-4; D may be TRBD1 (5 bases). Germline V gives CDR1 LNHDA, CDR2 SQIVND (reference sequence). This CDR3 spans 14 amino acids. V lost 5 bases to trimming and J lost 6 bases, with 14 bases between them. CDR3 coding DNA: TGTGCCAGTAGTCCAAGGGGAAAAGGAAACATTCAGTACTTC. Its protein is CASSPRGKGNIQYF.

V usage is TRBV2 and J usage is TRBJ1-1; a weak D match, TRBD1 (5 bases). V was shortened by 3 bases and J by 5 bases, with 10 bases between the two germline ends. The CDR3 loop spans 13 amino acids. Germline V lookup: CDR1 SNHLY, CDR2 FYNNEI. This CDR3 is CASSDRVVTEAFF. CDR3 DNA: TGTGCCAGCAGTGACAGGGTAGTGACTGAAGCTTTCTTT.

The chain is built from TRBV7-8 and TRBJ2-3; 8 positions agree with TRBD1. The germline gives CDR1 SGHVS, CDR2 FQNEAQ. The CDR3 has 15 residues. V was clipped by 6 bases and J by 4 bases; unmatched bases: 9. This CDR3 reads CASSTTRTGPDTQYF. The DNA of the CDR3 is TGTGCCAGCAGTACCACCCGGACAGGGCCAGATACGCAGTATTTT.

The CDR3 DNA is TGTGCCAGCATCATAGCGGGGATCACAGATACGCAGTATTTT. Amino acids: CASIIAGITDTQYF. The rearrangement joins TRBV11-2 to TRBJ2-3; 8 bases agree with TRBD2. V shed 7 bases and J 2 bases; nucleotides not matched to a gene: 5. The CDR3 contains 14 residues. Looked up from germline, CDR1 is SGHAT and CDR2 is FQNNGV.

The chain links TRBV6-5 to TRBJ2-5, with a tentative D call TRBD1 (6 bases). Trimming stripped 8 bases from V and 9 bases from J, with 25 bases between. The CDR3 totals 15 residues. Germline V CDR1 and CDR2: MNHEY, SVGAGI. For the CDR3, the DNA is TGTGCCAGCTCCCCCCCTGTAGGATCCCCAGGGGCCCAGTACTTC. It specifies CASSPPVGSPGAQYF.

This chain joins TRBV21-1 and TRBJ2-7; the DNA was not compared with TRBD2, the D call given in the table. TRBV21-1 is annotated as a pseudogene. This CDR3 has 15 amino acids. CDR3 region: CASSHPPEEGIEQYF. The CDR3 DNA reads TGTGCCAGCAGCCACCCCCCAGAGGAGGGGATCGAGCAGTACTTC.